Listed here are 21 T cell receptor beta chains from one sample, sequenced in a study of T cells in Graves' hyperthyroidism and ophthalmopathy. The investigators amplified TCR beta CDR3 regions from RNA transcripts. The primer set for the first-round RT-PCR of the TCR CDR3 was HTBI. TCRdb itself ran the multiplex PCR reads through MiXCR, one entry per CDR3 protein. The table has hundreds of thousands of distinct CDR3 sequences, less than 20% seen once. The material sequenced was blood. All receptors come from a woman aged 18 to 35 with Graves' hyperthyroidism that later progressed to Graves' ophthalmopathy.

This chain uses TRBV14 with TRBJ2-1; TRBD2 matches 12 bases. The V gene end was trimmed by 4 bases and the J gene end by 8 bases; junction bases not matched to a gene: 12. CDR3 length: 17 amino acids. Germline V lookup: CDR1 SGHDN, CDR2 FVKESK. CDR3 loop: CASSLLTSGSNWDEQFF. CDR3 DNA sequence: TGTGCCAGCAGCCTTCTGACTAGCGGGAGTAACTGGGATGAGCAGTTCTTC.

This clonotype was recorded at least ten times. The chain combines TRBV7-2 with TRBJ2-1; 8 nucleotides agree with TRBD1. Germline assignment: CDR1 SGHTA and CDR2 FQGNSA. This CDR3 region has 15 residues. V was pared by 6 bases and J by 6 bases, with 10 bases of the junction left unmatched. CDR3 nucleotides: TGTGCCAGCAGACCCGGACAGGGAGTCGGCAATGAGCAGTTCTTC. Translating it yields CASRPGQGVGNEQFF.

This clonotype was observed many times. The chain links TRBV24-1 to TRBJ1-5; no reliable D call. Germline V CDR1 and CDR2: KGHDR, SFDVKD. The CDR3 covers 13 residues. The V end lost 5 bases, the J end lost 7 bases, and 11 bases lay between the germline ends. The chain's CDR3 is CATSGPIGQPQHF. CDR3 nucleotide sequence: TGTGCCACCAGTGGGCCTATCGGACAGCCCCAGCATTTT.

The chain uses TRBV9 and TRBJ2-7, with TRBD1 matching over 9 bases. Germline-derived CDR1 and CDR2 are SGDLS and YYNGEE. This CDR3 has 15 amino acids. V gave up 3 bases and J gave up 5 bases; unmatched junction bases: 9. DNA of the CDR3: TGTGCCAGCAGCGCCCTCGGGACAGGGAGCGACGAGCAGTACTTC. It encodes CASSALGTGSDEQYF.

The rearrangement links TRBV20-1 to TRBJ2-5; D may match TRBD1 or TRBD2 (5 bases each). V dropped 3 bases and J dropped 5 bases, with 19 bases sitting between them. Germline V gene sequence: CDR1 DFQATT, CDR2 SNEGSKA (reference sequence). The CDR3 length is 15 residues. CDR3 DNA: TGCAGTGCTAGGCAGTCTAGCCCACAGGTGGAGACCCAGTACTTC. Protein: CSARQSSPQVETQYF.

This clonotype has a handful of counts. The genes are TRBV4-3 and TRBJ1-6, with D perhaps matching TRBD1 (6 bases). V was clipped by 0 bases and J by 10 bases, with 13 bases between them. The V gene's germline CDR1 is LGHNA and CDR2 YSLEER. The CDR3 sequence is 15 residues long. The CDR3 DNA follows: TGCGCCAGCAGCCAAGAGAGGGGGGATCGGTCACCCCTCCACTTT. Translation gives CASSQERGDRSPLHF.

This clonotype was counted a single time. Without the conserved terminal phenylalanine or tryptophan, this CDR3 likely stems from a read error. This chain links TRBV7-6 with TRBJ2-7; 7 bases fit TRBD1. The CDR3 length is 14 residues. V shed 5 bases, J shed 2 bases, and the junction held 6 bases outside the gene matches. Germline CDR1 SGHVS, CDR2 FNYEAQ. The CDR3 loop is CASSPRQGTYEQYS. The CDR3 DNA is TGTGCCAGCAGCCCCCGACAGGGAACCTACGAGCAGTACTCC.

Worth noting for this clonotype: Being one base from a much bigger clone, this may be a read error. The chain joins TRBV12-3 or TRBV12-4 to TRBJ1-5; unclear D gene. There are 15 residues in the CDR3. The CDR3 reads CASSEWADSNQSQHF. CDR3 DNA sequence: TGTGCCAGCAGTGAATGGGCAGATAGCAATCAGTCCCAGCATTTT.

Ten or more counts support this clonotype. This sequence joins TRBV7-2 and TRBJ2-7; weak D call: TRBD1 (6 bases). The ends were cut back, 3 bases at V and 2 bases at J, with 8 bases in the middle. CDR1 is SGHTA, CDR2 FQGNSA, per germline. There are 13 residues in the CDR3. CDR3 amino acids: CASSFRGPYEQYF. CDR3 bases: TGTGCCAGCAGCTTCAGGGGACCCTACGAGCAGTACTTC.

This rearrangement joins TRBV5-1 to TRBJ2-2; D may be TRBD2 (5 bases). Germline CDR1 is SGHRS and CDR2 is YFSETQ. Trimming took off 3 bases at V and 1 base at J, with 16 bases between the two ends. The CDR3 is 17 amino acids. The CDR3 sequence is CASSWGDGGVNTGELFF. The CDR3 region has the DNA TGCGCCAGCAGCTGGGGAGATGGCGGAGTGAACACCGGGGAGCTGTTTTTT.

This clonotype occurred many times. The V and J genes are TRBV5-1 and TRBJ2-2; D remains ambiguous. V shed 1 base and J shed 9 bases, with 10 bases lying between them. CDR3 length: 13 residues. CDR1 and CDR2 (germline): SGHRS, YFSETQ. The CDR3 DNA follows: TGCGCCAGCAGCTTGATGGACGGATGGGAGCTGTTTTTT. It encodes CASSLMDGWELFF.

The chain employs TRBV4-1 and TRBJ2-1; D might be TRBD1 (5 bases). Trimming left V 4 bases short and J 7 bases short, with 14 bases between. Germline V gene data show CDR1 as MGHRA and CDR2 as YSYEKL. The CDR3 is 14 residues long. In DNA, the CDR3 is TGCGCCAGCAGCCCTATAGACAGCCTAAATGAGCAGTTCTTC. It codes for CASSPIDSLNEQFF.

V is TRBV20-1 and J is TRBJ2-1, with 10 bases matching TRBD2. The CDR3 is 15 residues long. Germline V gene data show CDR1 as DFQATT and CDR2 as SNEGSKA (reference sequence). With V trimmed by 6 bases and J by 1 base, 6 bases remained unmatched. The CDR3 loop is CSAQGLAWSYNEQFF. The CDR3 bases are TGCAGTGCCCAGGGACTAGCGTGGTCCTACAATGAGCAGTTCTTC.

This clonotype was detected ten times or more. The chain's CDR3 is CASSLGIARDPSQYF. The CDR3 region has the DNA TGTGCCAGCTCCCTAGGGATAGCGAGAGACCCATCGCAGTATTTT. The chain recombines TRBV11-2 with TRBJ2-3; D perhaps matches TRBD2 (5 bases). The CDR3 totals 15 residues. CDR1 is SGHAT, CDR2 FQNNGV, per germline. Trimming pared 8 bases from V and 10 bases from J, leaving 25 bases between.

This clonotype has more than one count but fewer than ten. This chain joins TRBV12-3 or TRBV12-4 and TRBJ1-2; no clear D gene. This CDR3 is built from 13 residues. V lost 5 bases, J lost 2 bases, and 9 bases lay in between. CDR3 coding DNA: TGTGCCAGCAGTCTCTACAGAAACTATGGCTACACCTTC. This gives the protein CASSLYRNYGYTF.

The chain recombines TRBV2 with TRBJ1-6; D is unclear. The germline CDR1 and CDR2 sequences are SNHLY and FYNNEI. Trimming pared 6 bases from V and 16 bases from J, leaving 19 bases between. This CDR3 has 13 residues. As DNA, the CDR3 is TGTGCCAGCAGGAGCCGGGATCCCGTGCCACTCCACTTT. Protein sequence: CASRSRDPVPLHF.

This chain uses TRBV6-1 with TRBJ1-1; no clear D gene. Trimming stripped 7 bases from V and 1 base from J, with 13 bases between. Germline V gene data show CDR1 as MNHNS and CDR2 as SASEGT. The CDR3 totals 14 residues. CDR3 in amino acids: CASINPNENTEAFF. For the CDR3, the DNA is TGTGCCAGCATCAACCCCAACGAGAACACTGAAGCTTTCTTT.

At least ten counts were recorded for this clonotype. V gene TRBV7-4 combines with J gene TRBJ1-1, with D perhaps matching TRBD1 (6 bases). The CDR3 runs 17 residues. Trimming removed 2 bases at V and 0 bases at J, with 16 bases between. Germline assignment: CDR1 SGHVT and CDR2 SQSDAQ. CDR3 residues: CASSLTRGGSLNTEAFF. Here the CDR3 DNA reads TGTGCCAGCAGCTTAACGAGGGGGGGCTCGTTGAACACTGAAGCTTTCTTT.

With regard to this clonotype: Just one base apart from a much larger clone, this may be a read error. The chain has TRBV30 and TRBJ2-1; D not resolved. The CDR3 contains 15 residues. Germline CDR1 is GTSNPN and CDR2 is SVGIG (reference sequence). V lost 3 bases and J lost 1, with 13 bases in between. This CDR3 reads CAWRWVLGSYNEQFF. CDR3 sequence (DNA): TGTGCCTGGAGGTGGGTATTGGGGTCCTACAATGAGCAGTTCTTC.

In this sample, this clonotype turned up many times. The V and J genes are TRBV18 and TRBJ2-1; 11 positions match TRBD2. The V gene end was trimmed by 6 bases and the J gene end by 5 bases; junction bases not matched to a gene: 3. In germline, CDR1 is KGHSH, CDR2 LQKENI. The CDR3 loop spans 14 amino acids. The CDR3 region has the DNA TGTGCCAGCTCGATGACTAGCGGGAACAATGAGCAGTTCTTC. This codes for CASSMTSGNNEQFF.

As for this clonotype: This sequence may be a read error, since a much larger clone differs from it by one base. The rearrangement joins TRBV3-1 to TRBJ2-5; perhaps TRBD2 as D (5 bases). V shed 4 bases and J shed 7 bases, with 19 bases lying between them. Germline-derived CDR1 and CDR2 are LGHDT and YNNKEL (reference sequence). The length of the CDR3 is 15 residues. The CDR3 here is CASSPTEGVLGTQYF. The CDR3 bases are TGTGCCAGCAGCCCTACCGAGGGCGTTCTGGGGACCCAGTACTTC.